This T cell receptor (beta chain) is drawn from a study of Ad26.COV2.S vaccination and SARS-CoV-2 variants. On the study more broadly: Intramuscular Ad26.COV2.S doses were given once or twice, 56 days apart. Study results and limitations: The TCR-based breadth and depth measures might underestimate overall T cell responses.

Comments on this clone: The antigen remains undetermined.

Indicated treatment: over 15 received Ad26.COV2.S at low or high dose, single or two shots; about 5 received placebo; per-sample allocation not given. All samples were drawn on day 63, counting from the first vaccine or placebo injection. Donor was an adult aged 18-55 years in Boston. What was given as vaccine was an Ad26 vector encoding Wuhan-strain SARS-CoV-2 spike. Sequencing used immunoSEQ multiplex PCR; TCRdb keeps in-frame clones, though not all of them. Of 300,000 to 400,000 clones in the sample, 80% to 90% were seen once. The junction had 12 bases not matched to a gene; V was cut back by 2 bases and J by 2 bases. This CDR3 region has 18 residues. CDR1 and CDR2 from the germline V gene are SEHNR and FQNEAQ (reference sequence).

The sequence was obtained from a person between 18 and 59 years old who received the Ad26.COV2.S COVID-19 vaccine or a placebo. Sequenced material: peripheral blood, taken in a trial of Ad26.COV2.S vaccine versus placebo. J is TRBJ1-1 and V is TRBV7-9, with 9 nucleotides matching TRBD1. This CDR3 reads CASSLSPPGQGPNTEAFF. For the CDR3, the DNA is TGTGCCAGCAGCTTAAGCCCCCCGGGACAGGGACCAAACACTGAAGCTTTCTTT.